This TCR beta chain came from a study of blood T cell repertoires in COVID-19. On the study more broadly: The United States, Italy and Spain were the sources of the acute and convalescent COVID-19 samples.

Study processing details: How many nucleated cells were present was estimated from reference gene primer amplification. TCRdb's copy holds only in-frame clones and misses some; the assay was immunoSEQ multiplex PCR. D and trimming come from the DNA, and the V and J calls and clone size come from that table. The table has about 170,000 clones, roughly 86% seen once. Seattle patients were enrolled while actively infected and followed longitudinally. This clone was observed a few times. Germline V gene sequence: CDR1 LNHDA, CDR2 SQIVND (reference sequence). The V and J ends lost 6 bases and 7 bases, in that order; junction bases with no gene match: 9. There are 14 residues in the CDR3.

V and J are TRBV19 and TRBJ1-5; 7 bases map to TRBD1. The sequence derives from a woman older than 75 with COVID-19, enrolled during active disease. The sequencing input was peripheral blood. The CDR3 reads CASRPPTGWQPQHF. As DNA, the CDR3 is TGTGCCAGTAGACCCCCGACAGGGTGGCAGCCCCAGCATTTT.